One sample yielded the 20 T cell receptor beta chains listed below, sequenced in a study of T cell changes during pregnancy in multiple sclerosis (dated by TCRdb to between 2018 and 2021). Receptor libraries were prepared by the immunoSEQ multiplex PCR assay. TCRdb retrieved this table from immuneACCESS and kept in-frame rearrangements only. Not all clones are present; in checked studies, unresolved V genes account for under half, and no reason is known for the remainder. The sample includes about 45,000 clones, with approximately 96% observed a single time. The ten largest account for 0.85% to 1% of the sample. The sample here was peripheral blood, taken in the second trimester of pregnancy. The source is a female donor with multiple sclerosis, enrolled in a pregnancy study.

The V call is TRBV7-3, the J call TRBJ2-1, with 9 positions matching TRBD2. The CDR3 has 16 residues. Trimming cost V 1 base and J 9 bases; bases outside gene matches: 10. CDR1 is SGHTA and CDR2 is FQGTGA in the germline V gene. In DNA form, the CDR3 reads TGTGCCAGCAGCTTAATGGGACTAGCCCCATTGGGTGAGCAGTTCTTC. Its translation is CASSLMGLAPLGEQFF.

CDR3: CASSQNGGQGGYGYTF. CDR3 in DNA: TGTGCCAGCAGCCAAAACGGAGGACAGGGGGGCTATGGCTACACCTTC. The V and J genes are TRBV4-2 and TRBJ1-2, with 10 bases aligning to TRBD1. Trimming removed 2 bases from V and 4 bases from J; junction bases left unmatched: 7. The CDR3 contains 16 residues. Germline assignment: CDR1 LGHNA and CDR2 YNFKEQ.

V gene TRBV6-1 combines with J gene TRBJ2-3, with D perhaps TRBD1 (6 bases). V was pared by 4 bases and J by 1 base, with 12 bases between. Germline V gene data show CDR1 as MNHNS and CDR2 as SASEGT. The CDR3 length is 15 residues. The CDR3 reads CASSGGQGGTDTQYF. In DNA form, the CDR3 reads TGTGCCAGCAGTGGGGGGCAGGGAGGCACAGATACGCAGTATTTT.

V gene TRBV29-1 combines with J gene TRBJ2-5, with D tentatively TRBD2 (6 bases). Trimming took off 2 bases at V and 2 bases at J, with 9 bases between the two ends. The germline gives CDR1 SQVTM, CDR2 ANQGSEA. CDR3 length: 13 residues. The CDR3 protein is CSVELGGQETQYF. In DNA, the CDR3 is TGCAGCGTTGAATTGGGGGGACAAGAGACCCAGTACTTC.

The chain links TRBV7-2 to TRBJ2-1; D gene unclear. Germline V gene data show CDR1 as SGHTA and CDR2 as FQGNSA. The CDR3 totals 16 residues. Trimming cost V 3 bases and J 1 base, with 13 bases left between them. The chain's CDR3 is CASSLLYYASYNEQFF. DNA for the CDR3: TGTGCCAGCAGCTTGCTTTACTATGCTTCCTACAATGAGCAGTTCTTC.

The chain links TRBV6-4 to TRBJ1-2, with D uncertain. The V gene's germline CDR1 is MRHNA and CDR2 SNTAGT. The CDR3 has 12 residues. Trimming removed 4 bases at V and 8 bases at J, with 11 bases between. CDR3 amino acids: CASSVEAAGYTF. The CDR3 nucleotides read TGTGCCAGCAGTGTCGAGGCGGCAGGCTACACCTTC.

This clone has a single count. The chain carries TRBV10-3 and TRBJ1-2; 8 bases are a match to TRBD1. CDR3 size: 17 residues. Trimming took 2 bases from V and 6 from J; bases not matched to a gene: 14. From germline, CDR1 is ENHRY and CDR2 SYGVKD. CDR3 nucleotides: TGTGCCATCAGTGAGGCAGTAACAGGGGGGCTTCAGGATGGCTACACCTTC. It translates to CAISEAVTGGLQDGYTF.

The gene calls are TRBV11-2 and TRBJ2-7; D might be TRBD1 (5 bases). Looked up from germline, CDR1 is SGHAT and CDR2 is FQNNGV. The V end lost 8 bases, the J end lost 5 bases, and 16 bases lay between the germline ends. The CDR3 is 13 residues long. In DNA form, the CDR3 reads TGTGCCAGCTCAGCTTATAGGGGTGACGAGCAGTACTTC. As protein: CASSAYRGDEQYF.

The CDR3 coding sequence is TGTGCCAGCAGCTTAGGACGGGAGAGGGAGACCCAGTACTTC. Its protein is CASSLGRERETQYF. V gene TRBV7-2 combines with J gene TRBJ2-5; tentatively, D is TRBD2 (6 bases). Germline CDR1 and CDR2: SGHTA and FQGNSA. Trimming pared 1 base from V and 5 bases from J, leaving 11 bases between. The CDR3 covers 14 residues.

V usage is TRBV19 and J usage is TRBJ2-1, with 9 bases that match TRBD1. The CDR3 length is 16 residues. Losses at the gene ends were 6 bases for V and 2 bases for J; bases not matched to a gene: 8. The germline V gene has CDR1 LNHDA and CDR2 SQIVND (reference sequence). For the CDR3, the DNA is TGTGCCAGTAGCCGACTGGGGGACAGGGCCTACAATGAGCAGTTCTTC. It specifies CASSRLGDRAYNEQFF.

Turning to this clone: The same CDR3 is also encoded by other DNA sequences in this sample. V usage is TRBV18 and J usage is TRBJ2-5; no reliable D call. Looked up from germline, CDR1 is KGHSH and CDR2 is LQKENI. The CDR3 runs to 12 residues. Trimming shortened V by 2 bases and J by 2 bases, and 3 bases separated the two germline ends. The CDR3 spells CASSPSQETQYF. DNA for the CDR3: TGTGCCAGCTCACCATCGCAAGAGACCCAGTACTTC.

The chain combines TRBV5-1 with TRBJ1-2, with 8 bases that match TRBD1. The junction had 17 bases not matched to a gene; V was cut back by 0 bases and J by 7 bases. This CDR3 has 18 residues. The germline V gene has CDR1 SGHRS and CDR2 YFSETQ. CDR3 nucleotides: TGCGCCAGCAGCTTGGAAACCGGGACAGGAAGATCCCCGGGTGGCTACACCTTC. It is translated as CASSLETGTGRSPGGYTF.

The chain employs TRBV4-1 and TRBJ2-5, with TRBD2 matching 14 bases. Per the germline V gene, CDR1 is MGHRA and CDR2 is YSYEKL. The V gene end was trimmed by 1 base and the J gene end by 5 bases; junction bases not matched to a gene: 3. The CDR3 is 16 amino acids. CDR3 in amino acids: CASSQGTSGGYETQYF. DNA for the CDR3: TGCGCCAGCAGCCAAGGGACTAGCGGGGGGTACGAGACCCAGTACTTC.

The chain is built from TRBV5-6 and TRBJ1-1; possible D gene TRBD1, 5 bases. Germline assignment: CDR1 SGHDT and CDR2 YYEEEE. V lost 1 base, J lost 4 bases, and 14 bases lay in between. The length of the CDR3 is 15 residues. The CDR3 spells CASSLRVGLVTEAFF. Written as DNA, the CDR3 is TGTGCCAGCAGCTTGAGGGTGGGGCTGGTCACTGAAGCTTTCTTT.

The rearrangement joins TRBV5-4 to TRBJ2-6; weak D call: TRBD1 (5 bases). This CDR3 contains 16 residues. Trimming removed 4 bases at V and 4 bases at J, with 15 bases between. Per the germline V gene, CDR1 is SGHNT and CDR2 is YYREEE (reference sequence). The DNA of the CDR3 is TGTGCCAGCAGCCCAGTAGGGGATCCCGGGGCCAACGTCCTGACTTTC. Protein: CASSPVGDPGANVLTF. Drawing the rest from reference TRBV5-4 and TRBJ2-6, the complete variable domain is ETGVTQSPTHLIKTRGQQVTLRCSSQSGHNTVSWYQQALGQGPQFIFQYYREEENGRGNFPPRFSGLQFPNYSSELNVNALELDDSALYLCASSPVGDPGANVLTFGAGSRLTVL.

The rearrangement uses TRBV18 and TRBJ1-1; D gene unclear. Germline CDR1 KGHSH, CDR2 LQKENI. The CDR3 consists of 16 residues. With 0 bases removed from V and 1 base from J, the gap between germline ends came to 12 bases. The CDR3 loop reads CASSPPEEIPNTEAFF. For the CDR3, the DNA is TGTGCCAGCTCACCACCGGAGGAGATTCCGAACACTGAAGCTTTCTTT.

The genes are TRBV5-1 and TRBJ2-5; possibly TRBD1 for D (6 bases). The V gene's germline CDR1 is SGHRS and CDR2 YFSETQ. The V end lost 1 base, the J end lost 5 bases, and 15 bases lay between the germline ends. The CDR3 consists of 15 residues. For the CDR3, the DNA is TGCGCCAGCAGCTTGAGTCAGGGGACGGAGGAGACCCAGTACTTC. Protein sequence: CASSLSQGTEETQYF.

The V and J genes are TRBV5-1 and TRBJ2-1, with D maybe TRBD2 (5 bases). The V gene lost 0 bases and the J gene lost 6 bases, with 7 bases spanning the gap. CDR1 is SGHRS, CDR2 YFSETQ, per germline. The length of the CDR3 is 13 residues. DNA of the CDR3: TGCGCCAGCAGCTTGGCGGGAACCAATGAGCAGTTCTTC. Protein product: CASSLAGTNEQFF.

A single count supports this clone. The junction departs from germline at one end; a sequencing error may be responsible. Written as DNA, the CDR3 is TGTGCCAGCAGCCCTGGCGTCAGGGGCGGACTAGCGGAAGTGGTCTTC. This codes for CASSPGVRGGLAEVVF. The rearrangement joins TRBV11-2 to TRBJ2-1; 10 bases fit TRBD2. The length of the CDR3 is 16 residues. CDR1 and CDR2 from the germline V gene are SGHAT and FQNNGV.

In the case of this clone: Other DNA variants within this sample encode the same CDR3. This chain uses TRBV6-6 with TRBJ2-2; TRBD2 is a possible D gene (6 bases). This CDR3 spans 14 amino acids. In germline, CDR1 is MNHNY, CDR2 SVGAGI (reference sequence). The V and J ends lost 2 bases and 8 bases respectively, with 12 bases between them. For the CDR3, the DNA is TGTGCCAGCAGTTACCTGCGGGGAGGTGGGGAGCTGTTTTTT. Encoded protein: CASSYLRGGGELFF.